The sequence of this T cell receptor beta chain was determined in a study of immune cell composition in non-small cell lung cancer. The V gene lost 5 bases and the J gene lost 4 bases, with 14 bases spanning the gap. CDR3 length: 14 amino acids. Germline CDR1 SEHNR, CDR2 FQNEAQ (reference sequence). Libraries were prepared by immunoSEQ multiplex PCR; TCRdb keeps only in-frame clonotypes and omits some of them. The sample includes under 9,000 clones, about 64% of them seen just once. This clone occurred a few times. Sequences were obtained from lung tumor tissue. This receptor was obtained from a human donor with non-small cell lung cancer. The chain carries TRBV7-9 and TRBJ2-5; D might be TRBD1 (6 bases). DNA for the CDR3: TGTGCCAGCAGCCTTACCCCCAGGGGAGAGACCCAGTACTTC. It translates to CASSLTPRGETQYF.